This TCR beta chain was found in a study of OX40 agonist ivuxolimab in advanced cancers. Broadly, across the study: Ivuxolimab was an agonistic, fully human IgG2 monoclonal antibody directed against OX40 (CD134), a costimulatory receptor. Prior anti-PD-1, anti-PD-L1 or anti-CTLA-4 therapy was permitted, and checkpoint inhibitors had been received by 40% to 50% of dose-escalation patients. The paper describes the monotherapy dose-escalation part (N of about 57 patients) of the phase I trial of ivuxolimab. Partial responses were achieved by three dose-escalation patients, of whom one had hepatocellular carcinoma and two had cutaneous melanoma. Peripheral TCRbeta sequencing was intended to test whether TCR sequence diversity was altered and clonal T-cell expansion was caused by ivuxolimab. Of the roughly 53 patients in dose escalation, about 20 had hepatocellular carcinoma, some 15 had melanoma, 9 had renal cell carcinoma and 9 had head and neck cancer. Intravenous ivuxolimab was administered to patients every 2 weeks at six dose levels: 0.01, 0.1, 0.3, 1.5, 3 and 10 mg/kg. In the dose-escalation cohort, 65% to 90% of patients were male, and the mean age was around 60 years, with a range of 23 to 79. Broader findings and caveats from the paper: Low levels of normalized T-cell clonal expansion were also seen in some nonresponding patients. On average, CD8+ T cells showed more expanded clones than CD4+ T cells after ivuxolimab. In the 0.1-3.0 mg/kg groups, partial responders were among the patients with the lowest normalized peripheral clonal expansion, particularly in CD8+ T cells. Clonal expansion of both CD4+ and CD8+ blood T cells was observed from baseline to week 6 at doses 0.1 to 3.0 mg/kg. The antigen specificity of the clonally expanded peripheral T cells was not determined.

To sequence the TCRbeta CDR3 region, genomic DNA was isolated from the sorted cells. The immunoSEQ Assay was used for sequencing of TCRbeta CDR3 regions. Sourced from immuneACCESS, this table was stored by TCRdb with only in-frame sequences that have V and J called. A share of the clones is absent; for the studies checked, an unresolved V gene accounts for under half, and the remainder has no known explanation. For this sample the table gives tens of thousands of clones, of which approximately 90% were detected only once. The ten largest account for over 7% of the sample. This clone was observed a handful of times. Its antigen is unknown. Base qualities are not at hand, and no much larger clone is one base apart. The CDR3 measures 15 amino acids from cysteine to phenylalanine. The read is trimmed to its CDR3 DNA, 45 bases read in frame from base 1. For this chain, trimming is 6 bases at the V end and 5 bases at the J end, and the number of junction bases without a gene match is 11. The CDR1 and CDR2 encoded by the germline V gene (reference sequence) are MNHEY and SMNVEV.

Patients with a history of autoimmune disease or receiving systemic immunosuppression were excluded from the trial. Peripheral blood for TCR sequencing was collected from all dose cohorts at baseline, on cycle 4 day 1, and on cycle 7 day 1. Samples came from an open-label, multicenter, first-in-human phase I dose-escalation trial of ivuxolimab. Adults with locally advanced or metastatic melanoma, renal cell carcinoma, hepatocellular carcinoma or head and neck squamous cell carcinoma were enrolled in the trial. Before TCR sequencing, CD4+ T cells and CD8+ T cells were sorted from peripheral blood as separate populations.

The sequences come from CD4+ or CD8+ T cells sorted from blood, collected in a trial of the OX40 agonist ivuxolimab. The TCR originated in an adult with an advanced solid tumor such as melanoma, head and neck, liver or kidney cancer. The chain couples TRBV27 to TRBJ1-2; 8 middle bases align to TRBD1. The CDR3 region: CASRRQGAPRYGYTF. The base sequence is TGTGCCAGCAGGCGCCAGGGGGCTCCTAGGTATGGCTACACCTTC.